A single sample is the source of the 3 T cell receptor beta chains below, sequenced in a study of cytomegalovirus exposure and HLA in healthy donors (TCRdb year 2017). Receptors were amplified or captured by the immunoSEQ multiplex PCR assay. For the multiplex PCR, a mixture combining 60 forward primers for TCR Vbeta segments and 13 reverse primers for TCR Jbeta segments was used. In its TCRdb copy, this immuneACCESS table keeps in-frame sequences only and misses some clones. Where compared with another copy, unresolved V genes explain less than half of these, and the others have no known cause. This sample is represented by 65,000 to 100,000 clones; almost 80% of them were singletons. Of the sample, around 6% falls within the top ten clones. Material for sequencing was PBMCs. The receptor set was obtained from a female donor in good health and CMV-seronegative.

The J gene is TRBJ1-5, the V gene TRBV27; maybe TRBD1 (6 bases). Per germline, CDR1 MNHEY and CDR2 SMNVEV (reference sequence). The V gene lost 3 bases and the J gene lost 6 bases, with 12 bases spanning the gap. The CDR3 has 14 residues. The CDR3 DNA is TGTGCCAGCAGTTTGGGGCAGGGGACTCAGCCCCAGCATTTT. Translated, it gives CASSLGQGTQPQHF.

The rearrangement joins TRBV5-1 to TRBJ2-7; TRBD1 matches at 7 bases. The CDR3 has 15 amino acids. V lost 4 bases, J lost 1 base, and 8 bases stayed unmatched. Germline CDR1 and CDR2: SGHRS and YFSETQ. CDR3 DNA: TGCGCCAGCAGCCGACAGGGTTCCCTTTCCTACGAGCAGTACTTC. Amino acids: CASSRQGSLSYEQYF.

The sample holds one count of this clone. The chain joins TRBV6-6 to TRBJ2-5; D remains unclear. CDR1 and CDR2 from the germline V gene are MNHNY and SVGAGI (reference sequence). Trimming cost V 8 bases and J 4 bases, with 8 bases left between them. This CDR3 is built from 11 residues. The CDR3 here is CASANVETQYF. The CDR3 region has the DNA TGTGCCAGCGCTAACGTAGAGACCCAGTACTTC.